This TCR beta chain was profiled in a study of cytomegalovirus exposure and HLA in healthy donors. Comment on this clone: What it binds is unknown.

Study-wide results and limits: A previous analysis found most TCR beta V segments productive roughly 90% or roughly 30% of the time. Several V segments, TRBV6-2 and TRBV6-3 among them, could not be told apart and were dropped.

Germline assignment: CDR1 LNHNV and CDR2 YYDKDF (reference sequence). The CDR3 spans 15 residues. Both 60 Vbeta primers and 13 Jbeta primers went into the PCR. Sequencing was performed with immunoSEQ multiplex PCR; in TCRdb, only in-frame clones are kept and a portion is missing. The table includes about 120,000 clones, 78% detected once. Sequenced sample: PBMCs. This rearrangement joins TRBV15 to TRBJ2-5, with a weak D call TRBD1 (5 bases). TRBJ2-7 matches the DNA end more closely, so the J call is doubtful. The TCR originated in a young woman in good health and CMV-seropositive. CDR3 sequence reads: CATSAALGRAYEQYF. The CDR3 DNA follows: TGTGCCACCAGCGCAGCCCTCGGCAGGGCCTACGAGCAGTACTTC.